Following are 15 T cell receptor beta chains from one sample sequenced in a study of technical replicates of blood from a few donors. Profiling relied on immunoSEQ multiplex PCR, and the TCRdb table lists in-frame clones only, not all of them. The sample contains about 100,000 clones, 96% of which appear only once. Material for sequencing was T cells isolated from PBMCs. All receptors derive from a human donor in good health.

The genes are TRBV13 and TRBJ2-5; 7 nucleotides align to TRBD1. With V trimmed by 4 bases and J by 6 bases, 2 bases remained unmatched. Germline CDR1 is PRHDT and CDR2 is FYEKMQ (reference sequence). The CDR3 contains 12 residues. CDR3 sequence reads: CASSSDRKTQYF. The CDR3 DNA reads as TGTGCCAGCAGCTCGGACAGGAAGACCCAGTACTTC.

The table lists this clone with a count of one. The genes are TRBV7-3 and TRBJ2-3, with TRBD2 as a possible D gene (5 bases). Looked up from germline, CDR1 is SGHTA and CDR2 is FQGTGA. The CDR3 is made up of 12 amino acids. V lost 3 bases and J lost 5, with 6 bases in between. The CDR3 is CASSFGRDTQYF. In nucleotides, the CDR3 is TGTGCCAGCAGCTTTGGGAGAGATACGCAGTATTTT.

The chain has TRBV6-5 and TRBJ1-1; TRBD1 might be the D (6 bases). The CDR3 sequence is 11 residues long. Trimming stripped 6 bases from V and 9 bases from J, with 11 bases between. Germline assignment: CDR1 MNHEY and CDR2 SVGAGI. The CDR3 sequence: CASRGGAKAFF. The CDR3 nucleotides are TGTGCCAGCAGGGGGGGGGCTAAAGCTTTCTTT.

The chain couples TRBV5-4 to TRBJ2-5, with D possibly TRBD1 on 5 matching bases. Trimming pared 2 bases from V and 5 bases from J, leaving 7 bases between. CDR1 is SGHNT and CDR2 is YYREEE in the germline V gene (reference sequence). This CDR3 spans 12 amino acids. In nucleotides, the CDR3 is TGTGCCAGCAGCTTAGGGGCGGAGACCCAGTACTTC. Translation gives CASSLGAETQYF.

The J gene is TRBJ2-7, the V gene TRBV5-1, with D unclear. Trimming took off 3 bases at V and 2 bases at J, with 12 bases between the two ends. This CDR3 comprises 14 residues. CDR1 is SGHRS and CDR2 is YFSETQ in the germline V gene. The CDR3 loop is CASSYGLTPYEQYF. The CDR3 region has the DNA TGCGCCAGCAGCTATGGGCTAACTCCCTACGAGCAGTACTTC.

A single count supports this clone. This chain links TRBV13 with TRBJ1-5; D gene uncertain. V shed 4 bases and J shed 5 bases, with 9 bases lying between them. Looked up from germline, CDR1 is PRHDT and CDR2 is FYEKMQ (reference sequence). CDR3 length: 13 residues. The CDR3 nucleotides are TGTGCCAGCAGCTCCCCAGGTGATCAGCCCCAGCATTTT. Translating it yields CASSSPGDQPQHF.

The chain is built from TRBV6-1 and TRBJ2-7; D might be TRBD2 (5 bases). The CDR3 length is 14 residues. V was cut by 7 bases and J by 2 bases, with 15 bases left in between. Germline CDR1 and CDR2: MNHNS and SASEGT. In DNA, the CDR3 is TGTGCCAGCAATTGGCTAGCAGATACCTACGAGCAGTACTTC. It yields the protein CASNWLADTYEQYF.

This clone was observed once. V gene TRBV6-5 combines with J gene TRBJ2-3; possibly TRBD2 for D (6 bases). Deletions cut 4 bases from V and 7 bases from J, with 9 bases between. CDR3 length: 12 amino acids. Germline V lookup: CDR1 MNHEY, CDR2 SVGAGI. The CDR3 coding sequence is TGTGCCAGCAGTTCTAGCGCTTATACGCAGTATTTT. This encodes CASSSSAYTQYF.

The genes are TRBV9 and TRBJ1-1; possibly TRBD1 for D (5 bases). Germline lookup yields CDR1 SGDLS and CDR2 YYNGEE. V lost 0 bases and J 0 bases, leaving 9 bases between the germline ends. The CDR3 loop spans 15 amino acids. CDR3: CASSVEKGLNTEAFF. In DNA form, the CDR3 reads TGTGCCAGCAGCGTAGAGAAGGGGCTGAACACTGAAGCTTTCTTT.

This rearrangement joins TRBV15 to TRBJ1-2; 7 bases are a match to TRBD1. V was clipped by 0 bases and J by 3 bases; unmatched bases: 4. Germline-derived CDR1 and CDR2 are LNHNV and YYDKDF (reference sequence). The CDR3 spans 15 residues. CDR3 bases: TGTGCCACCAGCAGAGATCTAGGGACAGACTATGGCTACACCTTC. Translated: CATSRDLGTDYGYTF.

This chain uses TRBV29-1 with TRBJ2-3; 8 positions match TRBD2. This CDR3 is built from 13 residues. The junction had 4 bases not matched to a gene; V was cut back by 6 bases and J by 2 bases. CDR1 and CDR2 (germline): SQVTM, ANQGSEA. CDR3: CSVGGGTTDTQYF. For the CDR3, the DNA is TGCAGCGTCGGGGGGGGAACCACAGATACGCAGTATTTT.

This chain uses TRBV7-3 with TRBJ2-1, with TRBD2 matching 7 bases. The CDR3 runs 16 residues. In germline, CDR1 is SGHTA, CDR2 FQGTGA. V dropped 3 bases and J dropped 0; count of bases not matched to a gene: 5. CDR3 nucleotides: TGTGCCAGCAGCTTTCGGGGGGAGAGCTCCTACAATGAGCAGTTCTTC. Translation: CASSFRGESSYNEQFF. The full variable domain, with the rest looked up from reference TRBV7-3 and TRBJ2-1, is GAGVSQTPSNKVTEKGKYVELRCDPISGHTALYWYRQSLGQGPEFLIYFQGTGAADDSGLPNDRFFAVRPEGSVSTLKIQRTERGDSAVYLCASSFRGESSYNEQFFGPGTRLTVL.

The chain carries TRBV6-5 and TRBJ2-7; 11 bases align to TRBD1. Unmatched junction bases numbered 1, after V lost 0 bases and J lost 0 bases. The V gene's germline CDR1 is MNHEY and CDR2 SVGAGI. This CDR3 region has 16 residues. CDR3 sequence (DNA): TGTGCCAGCAGTTACTCGGGACAGGGGGGCTCCTACGAGCAGTACTTC. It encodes CASSYSGQGGSYEQYF.

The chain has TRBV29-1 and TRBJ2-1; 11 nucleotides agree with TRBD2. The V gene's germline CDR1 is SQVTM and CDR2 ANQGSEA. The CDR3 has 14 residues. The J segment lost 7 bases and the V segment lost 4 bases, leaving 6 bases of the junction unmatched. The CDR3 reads CSVVAGGPLNEQFF. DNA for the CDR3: TGCAGCGTTGTAGCGGGAGGGCCATTGAATGAGCAGTTCTTC.

The CDR3 loop reads CATLKREALYNEQFF. In DNA form, the CDR3 reads TGTGCCACGCTAAAGCGGGAGGCCCTCTACAATGAGCAGTTCTTC. The V call is TRBV7-2, the J call TRBJ2-1; TRBD2 matches 9 bases. The germline V gene encodes CDR1 SGHTA and CDR2 FQGNSA. This CDR3 is built from 15 residues. The V and J ends lost 10 bases and 3 bases, in that order; junction bases with no gene match: 10.